Presented here are 28 T cell receptor beta chains from one specimen sequenced in a study of blood T cell repertoires in COVID-19. Measured with immunoSEQ multiplex PCR; TCRdb has only the in-frame clones, and not every one. The top ten clones hold less than 10% of a sample with over 150,000 clones, roughly 84% of them seen once. Sequencing was done on a sample of peripheral blood. The source of these receptors is a woman aged 55-69 years with COVID-19, enrolled during active disease.

This rearrangement joins TRBV19 to TRBJ1-2; no firm D call. V was pared by 2 bases and J by 4 bases, with 14 bases between. Germline CDR1 LNHDA, CDR2 SQIVND (reference sequence). The CDR3 consists of 15 residues. The CDR3 here is CASSISRAGGYGYTF. The CDR3 region has the DNA TGTGCCAGTAGTATATCACGGGCAGGAGGCTATGGCTACACCTTC.

This clone has only a few counts. The gene calls are TRBV6-6 and TRBJ1-1; D unclear. CDR1 MNHNY and CDR2 SVGAGI come from the germline V gene (reference sequence). Trimming stripped 5 bases from V and 1 base from J, with 8 bases between. The CDR3 runs to 13 residues. The CDR3 protein is CASSAPGNTEAFF. CDR3 nucleotides: TGTGCCAGCAGTGCTCCGGGGAACACTGAAGCTTTCTTT.

This rearrangement joins TRBV6-5 to TRBJ1-1; 10 nucleotides align to TRBD1. V shed 6 bases and J 3 bases; nucleotides not matched to a gene: 7. The CDR3 length is 15 residues. Germline V gene data show CDR1 as MNHEY and CDR2 as SVGAGI. CDR3 sequence: CASRPDRGRDTEAFF. The CDR3 region has the DNA TGTGCCAGCAGGCCTGACAGGGGGCGGGACACTGAAGCTTTCTTT.

V and J are TRBV6-1 and TRBJ2-1; TRBD2 agrees at 8 bases. The CDR3 contains 17 residues. J gave up 8 bases and V 2 bases, and 14 bases lay outside the gene matches. Germline CDR1 reads MNHNS; CDR2 reads SASEGT. This chain's CDR3 is CASSETSGGGSWYEQFF. CDR3 nucleotides: TGTGCCAGCAGTGAAACGAGCGGGGGCGGATCTTGGTATGAGCAGTTCTTC.

The rearrangement joins TRBV6-5 to TRBJ1-2; D perhaps matches TRBD1 (6 bases). The CDR3 runs to 11 residues. V was clipped by 7 bases and J by 7 bases, with 10 bases between them. The germline V gene encodes CDR1 MNHEY and CDR2 SVGAGI. CDR3 sequence (DNA): TGTGCCAGCATCCAGGGGTTTGGCTACACCTTC. It translates to CASIQGFGYTF.

CDR3 coding DNA: TGTGCCAGCAGTAACACGGGAGGCTACACCTTC. Translation: CASSNTGGYTF. V gene TRBV25-1 combines with J gene TRBJ1-2; D not certain. The germline V and J ends were trimmed by 5 bases and 8 bases, with 9 bases remaining between them. This CDR3 comprises 11 residues. The germline gives CDR1 MGHDK, CDR2 SYGVNS.

This clone was detected only once. The chain employs TRBV5-1 and TRBJ2-3; tentative D call: TRBD2 (5 bases). CDR1 is SGHRS, CDR2 YFSETQ, per germline. The CDR3 length is 17 residues. Trimming took 7 bases from V and 0 from J, leaving 21 bases between them. The DNA for the CDR3 is TGCGCCAGCGGGTCCCTCCCCCGGGATTTTAGCACAGATACGCAGTATTTT. Its translation: CASGSLPRDFSTDTQYF.

The J gene is TRBJ2-1, the V gene TRBV11-3, with a tentative D call TRBD1 (6 bases). CDR3 length: 13 residues. The germline CDR1 and CDR2 sequences are SGHNT and YENEEA. V was clipped by 1 base and J by 8 bases, with 9 bases between them. The CDR3 here is CASSLAGVDEQFF. The CDR3 DNA follows: TGTGCCAGCAGCTTAGCAGGGGTCGATGAGCAGTTCTTC.

The CDR3 nucleotides are TGCAGTGCTAAGCGGGGTGGCTACACCTTC. Its protein product is CSAKRGGYTF. The chain combines TRBV20-1 with TRBJ1-2; D unresolved. CDR3 length: 10 amino acids. V was cut by 4 bases and J by 7 bases, with 7 bases left in between. The germline CDR1 and CDR2 sequences are DFQATT and SNEGSKA (reference sequence).

The rearrangement joins TRBV2 to TRBJ1-5, with D possibly TRBD1 on 5 matching bases. The length of the CDR3 is 14 residues. Trimming took 6 bases from V and 6 from J, leaving 15 bases between them. CDR1 SNHLY and CDR2 FYNNEI come from the germline V gene. The CDR3 is CASRQGGGSQPQHF. CDR3 DNA sequence: TGTGCCAGCAGGCAGGGTGGCGGTAGTCAGCCCCAGCATTTT.

J is TRBJ2-1 and V is TRBV11-2, with D possibly matching TRBD1 (5 bases). Trimming cost V 3 bases and J 3 bases, with 9 bases left between them. Germline CDR1 reads SGHAT; CDR2 reads FQNNGV. The CDR3 extends over 14 amino acids. CDR3 bases: TGTGCCAGCAGCTTTGACAGCTTCTACAATGAGCAGTTCTTC. Its translation: CASSFDSFYNEQFF.

This chain joins TRBV11-2 and TRBJ2-7, with a weak D call TRBD1 (6 bases). V lost 4 bases and J lost 3, with 13 bases in between. The CDR3 is made up of 14 amino acids. Germline CDR1 SGHAT, CDR2 FQNNGV. The CDR3 region has the DNA TGTGCCAGCAGCTCGCTCCGGGACAACTACGAGCAGTACGTC. It encodes CASSSLRDNYEQYV.

V gene TRBV19 combines with J gene TRBJ1-1; D gene unclear. The CDR3 runs to 14 residues. The germline CDR1 and CDR2 sequences are LNHDA and SQIVND (reference sequence). Deletions cut 2 bases from V and 2 bases from J, with 9 bases between. Here the CDR3 reads CASSIRHFNTEAFF. For the CDR3, the DNA is TGTGCCAGTAGTATAAGACATTTTAACACTGAAGCTTTCTTT.

The V call is TRBV12-3 or TRBV12-4, the J call TRBJ1-3; a possible D gene is TRBD1 (6 bases). V shed 5 bases and J shed 4 bases, with 9 bases lying between them. The CDR3 is 13 amino acids. The CDR3 here is CASSGTRGNTIYF. DNA of the CDR3: TGTGCCAGCAGTGGGACAAGGGGAAACACCATATATTTT.

This clone was detected only once. The chain uses TRBV5-1 and TRBJ1-1; 7 positions match TRBD1. The germline CDR1 and CDR2 sequences are SGHRS and YFSETQ. The CDR3 has 13 amino acids. V shed 3 bases and J 4 bases; nucleotides not matched to a gene: 3. The CDR3 is CASSSDRATEAFF. CDR3 DNA: TGCGCCAGCAGCTCTGACAGGGCCACTGAAGCTTTCTTT.

The rearrangement joins TRBV7-8 to TRBJ1-2; 8 bases line up with TRBD1. The CDR3 length is 17 residues. Germline CDR1 reads SGHVS; CDR2 reads FQNEAQ. The junction had 12 bases not matched to a gene; V was cut back by 3 bases and J by 3 bases. This chain's CDR3 is CASSFLGQAGIHYGYTF. CDR3 nucleotides: TGTGCCAGCAGCTTCCTGGGACAGGCGGGAATCCACTATGGCTACACCTTC.

The chain couples TRBV5-1 to TRBJ1-6; unclear D gene. Germline assignment: CDR1 SGHRS and CDR2 YFSETQ. There are 15 residues in the CDR3. Trimming shortened V by 4 bases and J by 7 bases, and 15 bases separated the two germline ends. The CDR3 region is CASSPSTNQNSPLHF. CDR3 sequence (DNA): TGCGCCAGCAGCCCCTCGACAAATCAAAATTCACCCCTCCACTTT.

The chain uses TRBV18 and TRBJ2-7; D is unclear. The CDR3 extends over 13 amino acids. V was shortened by 3 bases and J by 7 bases, with 13 bases between the two germline ends. Germline values: CDR1 KGHSH, CDR2 LQKENI. The CDR3 coding sequence is TGTGCCAGCTCACCGGGCCTGCGTGAAGAGCAGTACTTC. Encoded protein: CASSPGLREEQYF.

The CDR3 region has the DNA TGTGCCAGCAGTTTAAGGACAGGGGAAAGCATTCAGTACTTC. This gives the protein CASSLRTGESIQYF. The chain employs TRBV27 and TRBJ2-4, with 9 bases lining up with TRBD1. This CDR3 comprises 14 residues. J lost 9 bases, V lost 2 bases, and 5 bases had no gene match. Germline V gene lookup returns CDR1 MNHEY and CDR2 SMNVEV (reference sequence).

V gene TRBV2 combines with J gene TRBJ1-1, with a weak D call TRBD1 (5 bases). V was clipped by 4 bases and J by 2 bases, with 8 bases between them. CDR1 is SNHLY and CDR2 is FYNNEI in the germline V gene. The CDR3 is 13 amino acids. In DNA form, the CDR3 reads TGTGCCAGCAGTGTGGACATTAACACTGAAGCTTTCTTT. Its protein product is CASSVDINTEAFF.

This clone was seen a single time. The chain couples TRBV15 to TRBJ2-3; a weak D match, TRBD2 (5 bases). Germline V gene sequence: CDR1 LNHNV, CDR2 YYDKDF (reference sequence). Trimming took 6 bases from V and 2 from J, leaving 15 bases between them. The CDR3 runs 15 residues. The CDR3 DNA reads TGTGCCACCAGGAAGGGAGCGGTATCCACAGATACGCAGTATTTT. Encoded protein: CATRKGAVSTDTQYF. The full variable domain, in which reference TRBV15 and TRBJ2-3 provide the parts outside the CDR3, is DAMVIQNPRYQVTQFGKPVTLSCSQTLNHNVMYWYQQKSSQAPKLLFHYYDKDFNNEADTPDNFQSRRPNTSFCFLDIRSPGLGDTAMYLCATRKGAVSTDTQYFGPGTRLTVL.

The rearrangement links TRBV5-1 to TRBJ2-7; D is perhaps TRBD1 (5 bases). Trimming stripped 0 bases from V and 2 bases from J, with 12 bases between. Germline CDR1 and CDR2: SGHRS and YFSETQ. This CDR3 spans 15 amino acids. CDR3 region: CASSLAPGIAYEQYF. The CDR3 region has the DNA TGCGCCAGCAGCTTGGCCCCAGGGATTGCCTACGAGCAGTACTTC. Together with reference TRBV5-1 and TRBJ2-7, the CDR3 gives the full variable domain: KAGVTQTPRYLIKTRGQQVTLSCSPISGHRSVSWYQQTPGQGLQFLFEYFSETQRNKGNFPGRFSGRQFSNSRSEMNVSTLELGDSALYLCASSLAPGIAYEQYFGPGTRLTVT.

J is TRBJ2-1 and V is TRBV5-6; D remains ambiguous. Germline CDR1 and CDR2: SGHDT and YYEEEE. The V end lost 1 base, the J end lost 8 bases, and 7 bases lay between the germline ends. The CDR3 spans 12 residues. CDR3 sequence reads: CASSLSPYEQFF. The CDR3 region has the DNA TGTGCCAGCAGCTTGAGCCCCTATGAGCAGTTCTTC.

The chain links TRBV29-1 to TRBJ2-2, with TRBD2 identical over 11 bases. V gave up 6 bases and J gave up 5 bases; unmatched junction bases: 8. CDR1 and CDR2 from the germline V gene are SQVTM and ANQGSEA. The length of the CDR3 is 15 residues. The CDR3 bases are TGCAGCGTGCTCCTAGCGGGGGGACTTACCGGGGAGCTGTTTTTT. Residues: CSVLLAGGLTGELFF.

This clone was detected a few times. The chain is built from TRBV3-1 (or the pseudogene TRBV3-2) and TRBJ2-1; TRBD2 is a possible D gene (5 bases). The germline gives CDR1 LGHDT, CDR2 YNNKEL (reference sequence). CDR3 length: 15 residues. V gave up 3 bases and J gave up 9 bases, with 18 bases separating them. Here the CDR3 reads CASSHVGVLVSEQFF. The CDR3 nucleotides read TGTGCCAGCAGCCACGTCGGGGTCCTAGTAAGTGAGCAGTTCTTC.

The J gene is TRBJ1-1, the V gene TRBV7-2; 7 nucleotides match TRBD1. Unmatched junction bases numbered 7, after V lost 2 bases and J lost 4 bases. The germline gives CDR1 SGHTA, CDR2 FQGNSA. This CDR3 is 15 amino acids long. The CDR3 DNA reads TGTGCCAGCAGCTTATTAAGGGGGCAGGGCACTGAAGCTTTCTTT. Its protein product is CASSLLRGQGTEAFF. Complete variable domain (other parts from reference TRBV7-2 and TRBJ1-1): GAGVSQSPSNKVTEKGKDVELRCDPISGHTALYWYRQSLGQGLEFLIYFQGNSAPDKSGLPSDRFSAERTGGSVSTLTIQRTQQEDSAVYLCASSLLRGQGTEAFFGQGTRLTVV.

The chain has TRBV18 and TRBJ1-1, with TRBD1 matching over 7 bases. CDR1 KGHSH and CDR2 LQKENI come from the germline V gene. Trimming removed 4 bases from V and 4 bases from J; junction bases left unmatched: 6. The CDR3 contains 14 residues. The CDR3 coding sequence is TGTGCCAGCTCACAACGACAGGGAGGCACTGAAGCTTTCTTT. Translated: CASSQRQGGTEAFF.

CDR3 region: CASSQVDRVLNTEAFF. DNA for the CDR3: TGTGCCAGCAGCCAAGTCGACAGGGTGCTGAACACTGAAGCTTTCTTT. This chain links TRBV3-1 (or the pseudogene TRBV3-2) with TRBJ1-1; 7 positions agree with TRBD1. Trimming cost V 1 base and J 0 bases; bases outside gene matches: 5. Germline V lookup: CDR1 LGHDT, CDR2 YNNKEL (reference sequence). This CDR3 contains 16 residues.